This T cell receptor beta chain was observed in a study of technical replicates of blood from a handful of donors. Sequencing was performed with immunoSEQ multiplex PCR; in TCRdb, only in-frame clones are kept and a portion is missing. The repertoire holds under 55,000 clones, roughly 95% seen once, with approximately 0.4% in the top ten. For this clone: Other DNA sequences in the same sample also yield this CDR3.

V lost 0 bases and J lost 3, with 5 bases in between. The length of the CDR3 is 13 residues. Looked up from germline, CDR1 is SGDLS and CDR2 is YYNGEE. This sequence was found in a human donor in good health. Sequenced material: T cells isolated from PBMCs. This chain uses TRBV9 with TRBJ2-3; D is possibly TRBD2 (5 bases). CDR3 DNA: TGTGCCAGCAGCGTAGGAGGGACAGATACGCAGTATTTT. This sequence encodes CASSVGGTDTQYF.